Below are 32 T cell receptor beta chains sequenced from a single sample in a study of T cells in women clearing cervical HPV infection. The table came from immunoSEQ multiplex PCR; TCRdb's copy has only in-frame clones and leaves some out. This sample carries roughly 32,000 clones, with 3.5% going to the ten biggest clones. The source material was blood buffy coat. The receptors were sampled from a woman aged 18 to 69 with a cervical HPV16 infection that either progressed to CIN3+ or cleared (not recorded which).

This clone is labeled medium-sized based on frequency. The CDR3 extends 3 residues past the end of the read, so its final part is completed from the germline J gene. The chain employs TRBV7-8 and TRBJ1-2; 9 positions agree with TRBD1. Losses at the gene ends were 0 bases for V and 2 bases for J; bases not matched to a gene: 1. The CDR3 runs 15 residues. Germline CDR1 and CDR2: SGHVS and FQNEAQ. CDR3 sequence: CASSLAGQGNYGYTF. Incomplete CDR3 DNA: TGTGCCAGCAGCTTAGCGGGACAGGGAAACTATGGC.

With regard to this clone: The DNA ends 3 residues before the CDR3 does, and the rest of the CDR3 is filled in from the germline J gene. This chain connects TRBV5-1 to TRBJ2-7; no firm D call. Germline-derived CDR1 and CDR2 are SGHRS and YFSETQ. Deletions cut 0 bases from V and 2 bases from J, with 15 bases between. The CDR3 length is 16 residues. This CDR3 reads CASSLEARSITYEQYF. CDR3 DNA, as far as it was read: TGCGCCAGCAGCTTGGAGGCCAGGAGCATTACCTACGAG.

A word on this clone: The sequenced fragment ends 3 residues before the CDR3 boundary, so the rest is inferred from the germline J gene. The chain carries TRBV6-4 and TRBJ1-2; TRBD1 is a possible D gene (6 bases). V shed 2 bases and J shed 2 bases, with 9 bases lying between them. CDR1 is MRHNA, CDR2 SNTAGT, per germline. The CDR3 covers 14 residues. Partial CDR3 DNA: TGTGCCAGCAGTGACAAGGGGGGGAACTATGGC. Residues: CASSDKGGNYG. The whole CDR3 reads CASSDKGGNYGYTF.

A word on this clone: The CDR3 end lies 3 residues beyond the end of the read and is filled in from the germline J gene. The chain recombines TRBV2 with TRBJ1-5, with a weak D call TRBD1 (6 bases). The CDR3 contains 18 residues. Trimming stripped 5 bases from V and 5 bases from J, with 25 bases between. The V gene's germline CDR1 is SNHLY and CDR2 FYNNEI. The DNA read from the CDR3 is TGTGCCAGCAGTCTAGAAGCAGATCGCGGGACAAACTATCAGCCC. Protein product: CASSLEADRGTNYQP. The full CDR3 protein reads CASSLEADRGTNYQPQHF.

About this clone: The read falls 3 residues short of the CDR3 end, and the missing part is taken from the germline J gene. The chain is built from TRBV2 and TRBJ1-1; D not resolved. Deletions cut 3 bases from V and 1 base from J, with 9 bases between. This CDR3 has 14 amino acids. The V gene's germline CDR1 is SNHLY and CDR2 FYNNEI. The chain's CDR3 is CASSDKGANTEAFF. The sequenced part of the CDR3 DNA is TGTGCCAGCAGTGATAAGGGTGCGAACACTGAA.

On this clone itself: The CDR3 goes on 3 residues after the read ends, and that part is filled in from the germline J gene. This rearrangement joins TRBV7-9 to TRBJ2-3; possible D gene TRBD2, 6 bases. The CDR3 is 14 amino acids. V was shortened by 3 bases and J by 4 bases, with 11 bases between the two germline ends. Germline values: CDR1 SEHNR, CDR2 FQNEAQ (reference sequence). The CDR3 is CASSFGGGADTQYF. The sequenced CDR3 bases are TGTGCCAGCAGCTTCGGGGGTGGGGCAGATACG.

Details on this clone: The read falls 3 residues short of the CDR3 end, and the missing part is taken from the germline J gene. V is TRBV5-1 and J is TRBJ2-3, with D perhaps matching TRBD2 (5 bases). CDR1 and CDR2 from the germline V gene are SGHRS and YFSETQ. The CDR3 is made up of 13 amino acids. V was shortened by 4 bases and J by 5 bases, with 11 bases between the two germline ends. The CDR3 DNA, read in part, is TGCGCCAGCAGCCCGAGGGCGGGAGATACG. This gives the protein CASSPRAGDT. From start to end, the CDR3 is CASSPRAGDTQYF.

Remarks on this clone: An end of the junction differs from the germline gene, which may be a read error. The CDR3 DNA, read in part, is TGCAGTGCTGGAGACAGGGGGGTCTACAATGAG. Translating gives CSAGDRGVYNE. The whole CDR3 region reads CSAGDRGVYNEQFF. This chain links TRBV20-1 with TRBJ2-1; 9 bases fit TRBD1. The read terminates 3 residues before the CDR3 end, so the remaining end is supplied by the germline J gene. Germline values: CDR1 DFQATT, CDR2 SNEGSKA (reference sequence). The CDR3 runs to 14 residues.

The part of the CDR3 DNA that was read is TGTGCCAGCAGTTTAGGTTTTAGCTTTCAAGAGACC. This sequence encodes CASSLGFSFQET. The CDR3 reads in full as CASSLGFSFQETQYF. This chain links TRBV27 with TRBJ2-5; D gene uncertain. The read terminates 3 residues ahead of where the CDR3 ends, so the germline J gene completes it. CDR1 is MNHEY and CDR2 is SMNVEV in the germline V gene (reference sequence). The CDR3 spans 15 residues. V lost 2 bases and J 2 bases, leaving 12 bases between the germline ends.

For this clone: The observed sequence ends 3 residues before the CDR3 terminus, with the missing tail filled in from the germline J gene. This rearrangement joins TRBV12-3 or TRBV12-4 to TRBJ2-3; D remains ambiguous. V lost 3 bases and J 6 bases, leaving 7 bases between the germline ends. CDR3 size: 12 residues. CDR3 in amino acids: CASSFGPDTQYF. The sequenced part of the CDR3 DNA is TGTGCCAGCAGTTTTGGGCCTGATACG.

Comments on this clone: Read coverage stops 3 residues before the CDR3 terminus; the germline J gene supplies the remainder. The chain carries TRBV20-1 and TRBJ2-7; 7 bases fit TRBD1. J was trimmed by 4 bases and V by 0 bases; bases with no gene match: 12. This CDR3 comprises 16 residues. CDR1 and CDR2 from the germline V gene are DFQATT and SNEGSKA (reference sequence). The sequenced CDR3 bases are TGCAGTGCTAGAGATAATTCCGGGACAGCGCCTTACGAG. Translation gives CSARDNSGTAPYE. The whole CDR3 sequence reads CSARDNSGTAPYEQYF.

CDR3 loop: CASSIISENTYEQYF. The covered CDR3 bases are TGTGCCAGTAGTATAATCTCAGAGAATACCTACGAG. The chain carries TRBV19 and TRBJ2-7, with D unresolved. The read ends 3 residues before the CDR3 terminus; that terminus is restored from the germline J gene. The CDR3 is made up of 15 amino acids. Germline-derived CDR1 and CDR2 are LNHDA and SQIVND (reference sequence). The V and J ends lost 2 bases and 2 bases respectively, with 13 bases between them.

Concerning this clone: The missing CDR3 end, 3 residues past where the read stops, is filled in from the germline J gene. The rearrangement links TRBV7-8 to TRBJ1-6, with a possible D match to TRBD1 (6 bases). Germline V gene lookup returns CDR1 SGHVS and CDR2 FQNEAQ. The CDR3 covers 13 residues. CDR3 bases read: TGTGCCAGCAGCTTGGGGGCAGGGTCTCCC. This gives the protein CASSLGAGSP. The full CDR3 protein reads CASSLGAGSPLHF.

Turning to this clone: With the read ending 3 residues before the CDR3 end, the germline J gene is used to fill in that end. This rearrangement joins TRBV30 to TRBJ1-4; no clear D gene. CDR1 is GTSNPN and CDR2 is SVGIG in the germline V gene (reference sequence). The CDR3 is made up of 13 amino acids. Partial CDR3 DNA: TGTGCCTGGAGTGGAGGGTTAAATTCACCA. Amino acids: CAWSGGLNSP. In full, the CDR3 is CAWSGGLNSPLFF.

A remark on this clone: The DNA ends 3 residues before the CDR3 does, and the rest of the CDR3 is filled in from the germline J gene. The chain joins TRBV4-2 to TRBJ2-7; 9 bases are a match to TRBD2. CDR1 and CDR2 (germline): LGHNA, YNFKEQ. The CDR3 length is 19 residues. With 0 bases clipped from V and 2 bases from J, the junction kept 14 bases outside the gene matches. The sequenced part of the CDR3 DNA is TGTGCCAGCAGCCAAGATTGGGGGACCGCTAGCGGGGTAACCTACGAG. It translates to CASSQDWGTASGVTYE. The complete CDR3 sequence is CASSQDWGTASGVTYEQYF.

The covered CDR3 bases are TGCAGTGCTAGAGACAGGACAGGGGGCACTGAA. This sequence encodes CSARDRTGGTE. The full-length CDR3 reads as CSARDRTGGTEAFF. The chain couples TRBV20-1 to TRBJ1-1, with TRBD1 identical over 10 bases. Sequencing ends 3 residues short of the CDR3 end; the germline J gene provides the rest. V shed 0 bases and J 4 bases; nucleotides not matched to a gene: 2. CDR1 DFQATT and CDR2 SNEGSKA come from the germline V gene (reference sequence). The CDR3 runs to 14 residues.

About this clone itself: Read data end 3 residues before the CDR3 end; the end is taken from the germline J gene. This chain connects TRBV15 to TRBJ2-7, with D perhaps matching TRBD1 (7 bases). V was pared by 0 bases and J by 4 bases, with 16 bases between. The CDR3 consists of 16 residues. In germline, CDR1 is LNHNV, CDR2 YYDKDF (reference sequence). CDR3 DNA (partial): TGTGCCACCAGCAGAGACCGAGACAGGGAGGTGTACGAG. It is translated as CATSRDRDREVYE. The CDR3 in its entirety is CATSRDRDREVYEQYF.

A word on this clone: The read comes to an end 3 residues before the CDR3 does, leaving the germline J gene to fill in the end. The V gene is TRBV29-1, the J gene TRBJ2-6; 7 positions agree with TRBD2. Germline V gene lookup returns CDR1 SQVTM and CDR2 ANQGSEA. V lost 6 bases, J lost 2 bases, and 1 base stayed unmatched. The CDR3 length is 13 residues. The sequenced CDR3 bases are TGCAGCGTAAGCGGGGCTGGGGCCAACGTC. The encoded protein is CSVSGAGANV. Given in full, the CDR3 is CSVSGAGANVLTF.

CDR3 amino acids: CASSQGTLSIPYGYTF. The CDR3 bases that were read are TGCGCCAGCAGCCAAGGTACTTTGAGTATACCCTATGGC. The chain employs TRBV4-1 and TRBJ1-2, with unresolved D. The read comes to an end 3 residues before the CDR3 does, leaving the germline J gene to fill in the end. The CDR3 extends over 16 amino acids. The germline V gene encodes CDR1 MGHRA and CDR2 YSYEKL. The germline V and J ends were trimmed by 1 base and 4 bases, with 16 bases remaining between them.

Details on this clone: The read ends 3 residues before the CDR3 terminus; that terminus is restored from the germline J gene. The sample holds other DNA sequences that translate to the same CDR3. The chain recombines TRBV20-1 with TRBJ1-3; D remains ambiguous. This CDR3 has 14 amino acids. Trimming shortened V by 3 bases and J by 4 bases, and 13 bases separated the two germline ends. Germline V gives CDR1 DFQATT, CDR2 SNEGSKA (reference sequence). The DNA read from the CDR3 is TGCAGTGCTAGTCCCGGGGTAGTGGGAAACACC. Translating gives CSASPGVVGNT. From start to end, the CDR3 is CSASPGVVGNTIYF.

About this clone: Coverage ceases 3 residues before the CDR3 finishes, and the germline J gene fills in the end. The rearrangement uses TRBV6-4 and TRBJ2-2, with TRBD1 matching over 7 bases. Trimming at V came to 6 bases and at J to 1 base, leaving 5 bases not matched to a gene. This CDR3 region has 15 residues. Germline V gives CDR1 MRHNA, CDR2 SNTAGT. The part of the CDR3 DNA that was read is TGTGCCAGCAGCGCCGGGACAGAGAACACCGGGGAG. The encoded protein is CASSAGTENTGE. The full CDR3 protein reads CASSAGTENTGELFF.

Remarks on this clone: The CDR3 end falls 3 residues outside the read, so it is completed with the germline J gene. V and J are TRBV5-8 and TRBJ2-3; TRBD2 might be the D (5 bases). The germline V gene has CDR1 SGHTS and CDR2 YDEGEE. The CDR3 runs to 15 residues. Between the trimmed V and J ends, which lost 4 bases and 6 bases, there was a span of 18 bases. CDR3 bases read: TGTGCCAGCAGCCTCGCCGGGGTGCAATGGGATACG. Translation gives CASSLAGVQWDT. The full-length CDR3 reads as CASSLAGVQWDTQYF.

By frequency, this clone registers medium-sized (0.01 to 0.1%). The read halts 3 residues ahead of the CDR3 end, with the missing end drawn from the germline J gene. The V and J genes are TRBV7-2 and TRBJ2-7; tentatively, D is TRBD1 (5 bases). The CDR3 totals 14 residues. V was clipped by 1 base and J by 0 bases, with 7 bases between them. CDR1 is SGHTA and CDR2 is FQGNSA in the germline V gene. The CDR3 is CASSLEGHSYEQYF. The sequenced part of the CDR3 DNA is TGTGCCAGCAGCTTAGAGGGGCACTCCTACGAG.

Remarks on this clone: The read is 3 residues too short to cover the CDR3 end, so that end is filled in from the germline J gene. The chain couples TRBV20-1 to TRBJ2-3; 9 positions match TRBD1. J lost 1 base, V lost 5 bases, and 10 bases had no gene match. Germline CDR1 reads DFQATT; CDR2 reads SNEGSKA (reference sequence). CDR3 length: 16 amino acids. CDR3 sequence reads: CSASGTGREGTDTQYF. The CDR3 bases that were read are TGCAGTGCTTCCGGGACAGGGAGAGAGGGCACAGATACG.

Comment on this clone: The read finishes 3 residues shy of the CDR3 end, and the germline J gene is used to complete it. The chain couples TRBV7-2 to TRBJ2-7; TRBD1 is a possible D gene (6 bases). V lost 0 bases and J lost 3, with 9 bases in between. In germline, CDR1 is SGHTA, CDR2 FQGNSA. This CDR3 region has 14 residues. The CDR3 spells CASSLAGQYYEQYF. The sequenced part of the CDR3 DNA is TGTGCCAGCAGCTTAGCAGGACAGTACTACGAG.

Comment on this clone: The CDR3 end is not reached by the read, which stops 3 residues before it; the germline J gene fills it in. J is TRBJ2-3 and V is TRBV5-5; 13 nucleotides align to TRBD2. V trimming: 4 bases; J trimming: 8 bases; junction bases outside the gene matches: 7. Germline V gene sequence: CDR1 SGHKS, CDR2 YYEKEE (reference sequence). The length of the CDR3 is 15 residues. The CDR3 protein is CASSIEGLAGVTQYF. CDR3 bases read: TGTGCCAGCAGCATCGAAGGACTAGCGGGAGTTACG.

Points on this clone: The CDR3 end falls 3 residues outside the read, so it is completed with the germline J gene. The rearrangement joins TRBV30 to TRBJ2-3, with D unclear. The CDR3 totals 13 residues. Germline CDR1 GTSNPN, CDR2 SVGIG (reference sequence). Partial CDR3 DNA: TGTGCCTGGAGTGTTGGGCAGAAAGAGACG. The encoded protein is CAWSVGQKET. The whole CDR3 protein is CAWSVGQKETQYF.

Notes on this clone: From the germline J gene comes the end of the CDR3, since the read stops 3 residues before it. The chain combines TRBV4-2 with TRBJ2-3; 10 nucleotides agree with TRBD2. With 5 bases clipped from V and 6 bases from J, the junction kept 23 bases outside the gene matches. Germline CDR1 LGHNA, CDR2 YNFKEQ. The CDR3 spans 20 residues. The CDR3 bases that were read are TGTGCCAGCAGCGAAGGCCTGGGTTGGTGGCTAGCGGGAGTCAGCGATACG. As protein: CASSEGLGWWLAGVSDT. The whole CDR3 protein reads CASSEGLGWWLAGVSDTQYF.

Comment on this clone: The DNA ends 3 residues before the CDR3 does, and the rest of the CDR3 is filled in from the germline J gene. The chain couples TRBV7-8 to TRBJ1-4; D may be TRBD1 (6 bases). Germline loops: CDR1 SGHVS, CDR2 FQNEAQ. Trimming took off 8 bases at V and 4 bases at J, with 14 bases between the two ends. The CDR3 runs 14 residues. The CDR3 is CASRTRDNNEKLFF. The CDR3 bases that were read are TGTGCCAGCCGGACCCGGGACAATAATGAAAAA.

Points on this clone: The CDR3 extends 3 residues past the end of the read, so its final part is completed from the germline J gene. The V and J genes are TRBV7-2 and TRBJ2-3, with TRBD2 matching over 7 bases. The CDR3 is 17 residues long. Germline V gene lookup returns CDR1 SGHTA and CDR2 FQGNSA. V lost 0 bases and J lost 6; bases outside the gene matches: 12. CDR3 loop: CASSLASAGSIRDTQYF. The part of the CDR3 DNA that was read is TGTGCCAGCAGCTTAGCCTCAGCGGGATCGATACGGGATACG.

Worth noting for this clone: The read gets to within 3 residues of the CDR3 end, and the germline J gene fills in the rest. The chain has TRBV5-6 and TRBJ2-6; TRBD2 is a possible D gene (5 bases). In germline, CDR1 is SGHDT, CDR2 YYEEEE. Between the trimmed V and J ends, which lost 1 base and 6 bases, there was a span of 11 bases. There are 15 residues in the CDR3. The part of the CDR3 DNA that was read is TGTGCCAGCAGCTTGAGAAGCGGTTTGGCCAACGTC. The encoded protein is CASSLRSGLANV. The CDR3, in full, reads CASSLRSGLANVLTF.

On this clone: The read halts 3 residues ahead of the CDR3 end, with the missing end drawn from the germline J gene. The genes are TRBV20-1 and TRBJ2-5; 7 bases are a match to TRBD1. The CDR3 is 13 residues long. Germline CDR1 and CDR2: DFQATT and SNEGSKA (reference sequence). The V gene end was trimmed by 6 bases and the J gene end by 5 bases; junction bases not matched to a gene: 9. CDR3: CSARTGWEETQYF. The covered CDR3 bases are TGCAGTGCGCGGACAGGTTGGGAGGAGACC.